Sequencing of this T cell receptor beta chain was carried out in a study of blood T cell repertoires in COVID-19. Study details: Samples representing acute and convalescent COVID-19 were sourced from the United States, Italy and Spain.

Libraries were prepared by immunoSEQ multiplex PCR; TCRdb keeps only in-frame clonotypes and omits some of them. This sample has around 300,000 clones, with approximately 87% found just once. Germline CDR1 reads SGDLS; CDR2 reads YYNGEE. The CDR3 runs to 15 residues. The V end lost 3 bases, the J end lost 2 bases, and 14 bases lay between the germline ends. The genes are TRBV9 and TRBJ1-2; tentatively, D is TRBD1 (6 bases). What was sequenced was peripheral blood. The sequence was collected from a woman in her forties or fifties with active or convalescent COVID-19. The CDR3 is CASSAGGTGNYGYTF. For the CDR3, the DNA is TGTGCCAGCAGCGCGGGGGGCACAGGGAACTATGGCTACACCTTC.